A single sample gave rise to the 3 T cell receptor beta chains below, sequenced in a study of Graves' ophthalmopathy and Graves' hyperthyroidism. Amplification from RNA transcripts yielded the TCR beta CDR3 regions. The authors performed first-round RT-PCR with HTBI primers and then a second-round multiplex PCR. TCRdb used MiXCR to reprocess the multiplex PCR reads, holding one entry per CDR3 protein. This sample has over 200,000 distinct CDR3 sequences, with just under 30% found just once. Sequenced material: peripheral blood. Receptor source: a man in his fifties with Graves' ophthalmopathy.

This clonotype was detected many times. V usage is TRBV3-1 and J usage is TRBJ1-1; tentative D call: TRBD1 (5 bases). Germline assignment: CDR1 LGHDT and CDR2 YNNKEL (reference sequence). V lost 5 bases to trimming and J lost 3 bases, with 16 bases between them. CDR3 length: 15 residues. The chain's CDR3 is CASSTTGGSYTEAFF. The DNA for the CDR3 is TGTGCCAGCAGCACCACTGGGGGAAGTTACACTGAAGCTTTCTTT.

This clonotype occurred many times. J is TRBJ2-5 and V is TRBV6-5; the D is unclear. Germline values: CDR1 MNHEY, CDR2 SVGAGI. The CDR3 loop spans 14 amino acids. Between the trimmed V and J ends, which lost 0 bases and 1 base, there was a span of 6 bases. The CDR3 protein is CASSYSNSQETQYF. CDR3 DNA sequence: TGTGCCAGCAGTTACTCCAACAGCCAAGAGACCCAGTACTTC.

The table lists this clonotype with many counts. The chain combines TRBV6-6 with TRBJ2-3; D might be TRBD1 (5 bases). Germline CDR1 and CDR2: MNHNY and SVGAGI (reference sequence). This CDR3 comprises 14 residues. Trimming stripped 6 bases from V and 3 bases from J, with 13 bases between. The CDR3 DNA sequence: TGTGCCAGCAGCCGCAGGGCGGATACAGATACGCAGTATTTT. It translates to CASSRRADTDTQYF.